The sequence of this T cell receptor beta chain was determined in a study of T cells in lung cancer brain metastases. Study at large: Most of the 20 patients had smoked, with a median of approximately 41 pack-years. Median interval between primary and brain metastasis specimen acquisition was about 350 days. Study-level results: FFPE DNA fragmentation may have prevented retrieving the complete T cell repertoire.

About this clone: Its cognate antigen is unknown.

Patients had resection for synchronous oligometastatic disease or delayed recurrence of a solitary brain metastasis. Sequencing was performed with immunoSEQ multiplex PCR; in TCRdb, only in-frame clones are kept and a portion is missing. The sample yields roughly 5,000 clones, under 90% seen once. This CDR3 has 15 amino acids. Deletions cut 5 bases from V and 7 bases from J, with 18 bases between. CDR1 and CDR2 from the germline V gene are SGHTA and FQGTGA. The material sequenced was tumor tissue from a brain metastasis. This chain connects TRBV7-3 to TRBJ2-1; D is tentatively TRBD1 or TRBD2 (5 bases each). This sequence originates from a woman aged 50 to 65 with non-small cell lung cancer that had spread to the brain. The CDR3 DNA reads TGTGCCAGCAGCCCTAGTGCCGGGGCCATGAATGAGCAGTTCTTC. This codes for CASSPSAGAMNEQFF.